What follows are 9 T cell receptor beta chains derived from one specimen sequenced in a study. TCRdb analysed the 5' RACE reads with MiXCR anew, one entry per CDR3 protein. The sample lists tens of thousands of distinct CDR3 sequences, roughly 30% occurring once. The sequenced sample consisted of tumor-infiltrating memory CD4+ T cells sorted from the breast tumor. Subset meaning: memory CD4+ T cells, CD4+CD45RO+CD25-. These receptors came from a female donor with breast cancer.

This chain joins TRBV12-3 or TRBV12-4 and TRBJ2-1; D gene unclear. Deletions cut 3 bases from V and 2 bases from J, with 8 bases between. This CDR3 region has 14 residues. This CDR3 is CASSLTGAYNEQFF. The CDR3 DNA follows: TGTGCCAGCAGTTTGACTGGAGCCTACAATGAGCAGTTCTTC.

The J gene is TRBJ1-4, the V gene TRBV12-3 or TRBV12-4; D gene uncertain. The CDR3 extends over 15 amino acids. The V gene lost 3 bases and the J gene lost 8 bases, with 16 bases spanning the gap. CDR3 in amino acids: CASSLIPNLSEKLFF. DNA for the CDR3: TGTGCCAGCAGTTTGATTCCCAATTTAAGCGAAAAACTGTTTTTT.

The J gene is TRBJ2-7, the V gene TRBV29-1, with 9 nucleotides matching TRBD2. This CDR3 spans 14 amino acids. Trimming cost V 4 bases and J 1 base; bases outside gene matches: 5. From germline, CDR1 is SQVTM and CDR2 ANQGSEA. The CDR3 nucleotides read TGCAGCGTTGTGCTAGCGGGGAGTTCCTACGAGCAGTACTTC. Protein product: CSVVLAGSSYEQYF.

V is TRBV12-3 or TRBV12-4 and J is TRBJ1-2; no clear D. The CDR3 spans 12 residues. Trimming cost V 6 bases and J 4 bases, with 9 bases left between them. The CDR3, as DNA: TGTGCCAGCAGCCGATCGACCTATGGCTACACCTTC. Its protein product is CASSRSTYGYTF.

This clonotype was seen a few times. The chain has TRBV20-1 and TRBJ1-1; no reliable D call. Trimming cost V 0 bases and J 5 bases, with 13 bases left between them. CDR3 size: 14 residues. The V gene's germline CDR1 is DFQATT and CDR2 SNEGSKA (reference sequence). This CDR3 is CSARDSGKRTEAFF. The DNA for the CDR3 is TGCAGTGCTAGAGATTCGGGGAAGAGGACTGAAGCTTTCTTT.

This clonotype was recorded a few times. This chain links TRBV4-1 with TRBJ2-7; 8 nucleotides line up with TRBD1. Trimming took 0 bases from V and 3 from J; bases not matched to a gene: 1. Germline V gene sequence: CDR1 MGHRA, CDR2 YSYEKL. This CDR3 is 14 amino acids long. CDR3 sequence reads: CASSQEDRVYEQYF. CDR3 DNA sequence: TGCGCCAGCAGCCAAGAGGACAGGGTCTACGAGCAGTACTTC.

About this clonotype itself: Sequence at one end of the junction differs from germline and may be a read error. The rearrangement uses TRBV24-1 and TRBJ2-2; D possibly corresponds to TRBD2 (5 bases). Germline CDR1 reads KGHDR; CDR2 reads SFDVKD. The CDR3 contains 15 residues. Written as DNA, the CDR3 is TGTGCCACCAGTGACGCCGCAAGGAGGTCCGGGGAGCCGTTTTTT. Protein sequence: CATSDAARRSGEPFF.

Turning to this clonotype: This clone may be a read error of a much larger clone one base away. The chain combines TRBV5-1 with TRBJ1-2; no definite D call. The CDR3 is 14 amino acids. Germline CDR1 reads SGHRS; CDR2 reads YFSETQ. CDR3 region: CTSSLQTPNYGYTF. DNA for the CDR3: TGCACCAGCAGCCTGCAGACACCGAACTATGGCTACACCTTC.

This clonotype was counted between two and nine times. The rearrangement links TRBV20-1 to TRBJ1-2, with 7 bases lining up with TRBD1. The ends lost 8 bases at V and 1 base at J; junction bases unmatched: 4. CDR1 and CDR2 (germline): DFQATT, SNEGSKA (reference sequence). The CDR3 is made up of 12 amino acids. The CDR3 is CSTGQFNYGYTF. The CDR3 DNA is TGCAGTACGGGACAGTTTAACTATGGCTACACCTTC.